The rows below give T cell receptor beta chains drawn from one sample of a study of shared clonotypes between healthy human individuals. Sequenced by immunoSEQ multiplex PCR; TCRdb stores in-frame clones only, minus some. The data hold approximately 1.9 million clones, with just under 95% observed a single time. Sequenced sample: naive CD8+ T cells from PBMCs. The receptors were gathered from a man between 18 and 35 years old in good health. Some clones in this sample may be carry-over from other donors' samples. The CDR3 runs from the conserved cysteine through the conserved F or W. The order of the fields is V gene, clone size, J gene, CDR3 protein. Part of the rows lack a size; the others show once, few, many or a class for expanded clones.

>TRBV9|-|TRBJ2-1
CASSVSGYTYNEQFF
>TRBV12-5|few|TRBJ2-1
CASGLDLGHNEQFF
>TRBV29-1|-|TRBJ2-7
CSVVGDRLHLRYEQYF
>TRBV19|-|TRBJ2-2
CASSIDLEGPTGELFF
>TRBV27|-|TRBJ2-7
CASTQSGSPHSSYEQYF
>TRBV19|-|TRBJ2-2
CASKLSGTLNTGELFF
>TRBV27|-|TRBJ2-7
CASSLRAQTPYEQYF
>TRBV4-2|-|TRBJ2-7
CASSQDRAFAYEQYF
>TRBV7-7|-|TRBJ2-7
CASSLSLGPSYEQYF
>TRBV28|-|TRBJ2-7
CASTRGTGPYEQYF
>TRBV28|-|TRBJ1-6
CASSPRERWNSPLHF
>TRBV11-2|once|TRBJ2-3
CASSPGWRDRETDTQYF
>TRBV9|-|TRBJ2-7
CASSGGLAVDEQYF
>TRBV28|-|TRBJ2-5
CASSLSAWVGRASLETQYF
>TRBV23-1|-|TRBJ2-3
CASSEVGASGTDTQYF
>TRBV28|-|TRBJ1-5
CASSLSLGLGNQPQHF
>TRBV7-9|few|TRBJ1-1
CASSLVYLNTEAFF
>TRBV28|-|TRBJ2-7
CASSFSLNYEQYF
>TRBV27|-|TRBJ1-1
CASSQIAGWTEAFF
>TRBV28|-|TRBJ1-1
CASSLGRGALGSNTEAFF
>TRBV7-9|-|TRBJ2-6
CAAFSGANVLTF
>TRBV19|-|TRBJ2-1
CASSAATSGWGNEQFF
>TRBV5-4|-|TRBJ2-7
CASSRLAGSYEQYF
>TRBV29-1|once|TRBJ2-5
CSVDDWMRETQYF
>TRBV7-2|-|TRBJ2-7
CASSSISGSYEQYF
>TRBV5-1|-|TRBJ2-5
CASSYDRDRGFWETQYF
>TRBV27|-|TRBJ2-7
CASSPRGGPIYEQYF
>TRBV7-9|-|TRBJ2-7
CASTNSPAGTAFYEQYF
>TRBV11-3|-|TRBJ2-1
CASSSRLAGNEQFF
>TRBV9|-|TRBJ2-1
CASSTRLAGSYNEQFF